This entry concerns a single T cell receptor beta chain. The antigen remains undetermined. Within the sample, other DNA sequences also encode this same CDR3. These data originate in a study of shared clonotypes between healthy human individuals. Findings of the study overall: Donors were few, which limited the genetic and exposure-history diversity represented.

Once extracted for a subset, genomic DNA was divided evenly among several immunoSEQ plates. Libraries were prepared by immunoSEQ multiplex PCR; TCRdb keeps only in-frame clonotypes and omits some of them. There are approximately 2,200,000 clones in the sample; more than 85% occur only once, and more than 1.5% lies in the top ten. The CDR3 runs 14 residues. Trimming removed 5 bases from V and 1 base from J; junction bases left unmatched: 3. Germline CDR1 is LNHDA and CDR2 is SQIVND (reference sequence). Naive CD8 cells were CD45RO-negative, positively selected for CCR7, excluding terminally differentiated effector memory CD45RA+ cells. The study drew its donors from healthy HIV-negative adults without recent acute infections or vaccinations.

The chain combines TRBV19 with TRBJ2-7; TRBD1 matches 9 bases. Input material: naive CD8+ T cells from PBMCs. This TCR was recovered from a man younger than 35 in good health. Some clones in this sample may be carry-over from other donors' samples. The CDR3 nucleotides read TGTGCCAGTAGTTCGGGACAGGGTTCCTACGAGCAGTACTTC. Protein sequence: CASSSGQGSYEQYF.